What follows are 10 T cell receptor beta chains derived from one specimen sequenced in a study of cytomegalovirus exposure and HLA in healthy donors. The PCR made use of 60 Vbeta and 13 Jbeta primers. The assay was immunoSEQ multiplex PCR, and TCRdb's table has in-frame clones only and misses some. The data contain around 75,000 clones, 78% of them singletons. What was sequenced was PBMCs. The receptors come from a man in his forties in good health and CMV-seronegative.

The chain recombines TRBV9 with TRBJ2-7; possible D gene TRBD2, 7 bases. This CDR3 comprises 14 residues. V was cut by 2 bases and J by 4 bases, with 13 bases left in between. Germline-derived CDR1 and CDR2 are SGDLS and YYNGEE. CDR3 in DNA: TGTGCCAGCAGCGTGGACGGGGGGCTTTACGAGCAGTACTTC. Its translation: CASSVDGGLYEQYF.

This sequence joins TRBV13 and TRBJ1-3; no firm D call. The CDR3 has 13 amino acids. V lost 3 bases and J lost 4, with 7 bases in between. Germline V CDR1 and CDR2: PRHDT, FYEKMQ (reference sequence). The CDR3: CASSFGPGNTIYF. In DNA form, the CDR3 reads TGTGCCAGCAGCTTTGGGCCCGGAAACACCATATATTTT.

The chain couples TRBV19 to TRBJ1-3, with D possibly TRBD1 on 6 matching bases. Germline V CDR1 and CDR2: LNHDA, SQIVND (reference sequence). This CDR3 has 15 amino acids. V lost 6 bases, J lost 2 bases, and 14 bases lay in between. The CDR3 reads CASRPLDRPGNTIYF. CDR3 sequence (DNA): TGTGCCAGTAGACCCCTGGACAGACCTGGAAACACCATATATTTT.

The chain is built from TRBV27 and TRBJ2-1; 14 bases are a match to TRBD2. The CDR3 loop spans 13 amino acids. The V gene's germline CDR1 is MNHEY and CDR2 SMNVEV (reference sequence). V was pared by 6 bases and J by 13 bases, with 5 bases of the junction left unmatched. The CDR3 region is CASRTTSGGAQFF. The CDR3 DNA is TGTGCCAGCAGAACGACTAGCGGGGGGGCACAGTTCTTC.

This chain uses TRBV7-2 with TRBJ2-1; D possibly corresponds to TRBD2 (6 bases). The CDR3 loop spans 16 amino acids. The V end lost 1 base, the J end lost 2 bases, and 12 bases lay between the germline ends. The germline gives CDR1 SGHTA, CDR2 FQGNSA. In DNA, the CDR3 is TGTGCCAGCAGCTTAGGAGGCGGGGAAGCCTACAATGAGCAGTTCTTC. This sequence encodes CASSLGGGEAYNEQFF. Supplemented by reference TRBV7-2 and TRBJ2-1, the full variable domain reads GAGVSQSPSNKVTEKGKDVELRCDPISGHTALYWYRQSLGQGLEFLIYFQGNSAPDKSGLPSDRFSAERTGGSVSTLTIQRTQQEDSAVYLCASSLGGGEAYNEQFFGPGTRLTVL.

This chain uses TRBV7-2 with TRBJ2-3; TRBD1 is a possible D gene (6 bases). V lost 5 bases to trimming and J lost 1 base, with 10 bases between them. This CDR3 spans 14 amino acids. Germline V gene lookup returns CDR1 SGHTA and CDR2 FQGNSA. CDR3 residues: CASSRGLRTDTQYF. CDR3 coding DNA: TGTGCCAGCAGCAGGGGGTTACGCACAGATACGCAGTATTTT.

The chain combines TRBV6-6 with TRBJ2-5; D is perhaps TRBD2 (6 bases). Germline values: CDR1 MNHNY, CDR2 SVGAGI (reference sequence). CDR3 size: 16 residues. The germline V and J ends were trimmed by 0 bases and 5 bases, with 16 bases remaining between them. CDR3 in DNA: TGTGCCAGCAGTTACTCGAGGGCGGGACCGAAGGAGACCCAGTACTTC. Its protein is CASSYSRAGPKETQYF.

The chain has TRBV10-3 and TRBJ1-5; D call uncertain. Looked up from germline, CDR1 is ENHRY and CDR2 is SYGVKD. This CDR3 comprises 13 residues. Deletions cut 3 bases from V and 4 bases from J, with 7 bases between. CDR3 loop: CAISETVNQPQHF. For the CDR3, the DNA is TGTGCCATCAGTGAAACGGTAAATCAGCCCCAGCATTTT.

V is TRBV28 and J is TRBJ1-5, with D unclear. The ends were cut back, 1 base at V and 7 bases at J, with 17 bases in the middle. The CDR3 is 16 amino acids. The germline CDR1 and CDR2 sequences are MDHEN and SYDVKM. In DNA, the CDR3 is TGTGCCAGCAGTTTATCCGGGGTGATGGGAGGACAGCCCCAGCATTTT. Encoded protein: CASSLSGVMGGQPQHF.

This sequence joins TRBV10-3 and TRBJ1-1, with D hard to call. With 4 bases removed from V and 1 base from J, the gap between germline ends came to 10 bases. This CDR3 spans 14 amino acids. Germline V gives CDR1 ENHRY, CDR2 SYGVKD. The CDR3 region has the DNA TGTGCCATCAGTGCGACTGAACAGAACACTGAAGCTTTCTTT. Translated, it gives CAISATEQNTEAFF.